This T cell receptor beta chain was recorded in a study of regulatory T cells in long-lasting Graves disease. Time point defined: newly diagnosed GD, antithyroid drugs for less than 3 months. Construction of the TCR library relied on RNA isolated from PBMCs. From germline, CDR1 is GTSNPN and CDR2 SVGIG (reference sequence). This CDR3 spans 14 amino acids. V lost 4 bases to trimming and J lost 3 bases, with 13 bases between them. Relying on iRepertoire HTBI primers and Arm-PCR of CDR3 regions, the team built TCR beta libraries. TCRdb redid the calling of the multiplex PCR reads with MiXCR, one entry per CDR3 protein. The table records 440,000 or so distinct CDR3 sequences, over 15% of them present only once. The data also belong to a second study, concerning T cells in Graves' hyperthyroidism and ophthalmopathy.

The sequence derives from a woman aged 25 to 45 with Graves disease. The source material was peripheral blood mononuclear cells (PBMCs), sampled at new diagnosis, from a patient treated with antithyroid drugs. This chain links TRBV30 with TRBJ1-3; a weak D match, TRBD1 (5 bases). The DNA of the CDR3 is TGTGCCTGGACTGGGGGTTCGTATGGAAACACCATATATTTT. Protein: CAWTGGSYGNTIYF.